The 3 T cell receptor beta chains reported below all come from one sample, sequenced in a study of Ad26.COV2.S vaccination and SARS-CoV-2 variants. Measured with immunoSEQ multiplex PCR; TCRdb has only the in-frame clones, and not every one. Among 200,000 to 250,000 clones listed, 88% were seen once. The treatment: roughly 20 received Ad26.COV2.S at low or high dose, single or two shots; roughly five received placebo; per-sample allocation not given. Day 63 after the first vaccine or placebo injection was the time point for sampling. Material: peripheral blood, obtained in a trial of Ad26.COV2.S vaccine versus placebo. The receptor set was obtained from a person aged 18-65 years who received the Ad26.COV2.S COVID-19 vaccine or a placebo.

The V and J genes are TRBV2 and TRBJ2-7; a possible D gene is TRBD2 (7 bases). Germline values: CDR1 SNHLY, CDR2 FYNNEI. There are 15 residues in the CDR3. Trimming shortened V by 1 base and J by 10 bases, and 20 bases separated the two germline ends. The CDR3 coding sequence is TGTGCCAGCAGTGAAGGGGGGGGCCTAAACTCGGAACAGTACTTC. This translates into CASSEGGGLNSEQYF.

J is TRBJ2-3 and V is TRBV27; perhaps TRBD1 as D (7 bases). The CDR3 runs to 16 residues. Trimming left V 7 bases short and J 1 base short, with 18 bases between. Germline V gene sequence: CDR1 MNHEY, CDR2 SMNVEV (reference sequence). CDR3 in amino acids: CASKARGEWGTDTQYF. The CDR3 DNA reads TGTGCCAGCAAGGCCAGGGGGGAGTGGGGCACAGATACGCAGTATTTT.

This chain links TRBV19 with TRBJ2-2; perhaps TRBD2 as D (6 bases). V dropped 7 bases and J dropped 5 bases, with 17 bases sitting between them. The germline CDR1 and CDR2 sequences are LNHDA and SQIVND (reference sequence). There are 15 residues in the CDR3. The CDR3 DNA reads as TGTGCCAGTACAACTTGGGGGGTGGAGACCGGGGAGCTGTTTTTT. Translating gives CASTTWGVETGELFF. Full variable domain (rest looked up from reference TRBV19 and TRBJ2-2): DGGITQSPKYLFRKEGQNVTLSCEQNLNHDAMYWYRQDPGQGLRLIYYSQIVNDFQKGDIAEGYSVSREKKESFPLTVTSAQKNPTAFYLCASTTWGVETGELFFGEGSRLTVL.